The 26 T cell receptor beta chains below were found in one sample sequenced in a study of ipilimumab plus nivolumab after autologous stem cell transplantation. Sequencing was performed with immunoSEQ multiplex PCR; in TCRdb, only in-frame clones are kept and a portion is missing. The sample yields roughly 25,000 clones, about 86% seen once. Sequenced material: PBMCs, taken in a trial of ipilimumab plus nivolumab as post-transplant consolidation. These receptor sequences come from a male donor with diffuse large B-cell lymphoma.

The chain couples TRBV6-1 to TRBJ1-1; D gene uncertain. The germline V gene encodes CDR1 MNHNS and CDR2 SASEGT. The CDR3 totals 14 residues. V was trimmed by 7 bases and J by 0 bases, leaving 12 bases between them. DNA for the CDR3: TGTGCCAGCAATAGGAGGGATTTGAACACTGAAGCTTTCTTT. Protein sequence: CASNRRDLNTEAFF.

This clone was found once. The CDR3 nucleotides read TGTGCCAGTAGTGAAGACAAGATCTACACCTTC. Translated, it gives CASSEDKIYTF. J is TRBJ1-2 and V is TRBV19, with no clear D. V shed 5 bases and J shed 10 bases, with 11 bases lying between them. CDR3 length: 11 residues. Germline assignment: CDR1 LNHDA and CDR2 SQIVND (reference sequence).

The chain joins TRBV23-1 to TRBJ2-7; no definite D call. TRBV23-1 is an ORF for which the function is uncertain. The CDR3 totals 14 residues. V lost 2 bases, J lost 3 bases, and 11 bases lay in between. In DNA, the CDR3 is TGCGCCAGCAGTCAAATCCCCCGGTGCTACGAGCAGTACTTC. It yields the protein CASSQIPRCYEQYF.

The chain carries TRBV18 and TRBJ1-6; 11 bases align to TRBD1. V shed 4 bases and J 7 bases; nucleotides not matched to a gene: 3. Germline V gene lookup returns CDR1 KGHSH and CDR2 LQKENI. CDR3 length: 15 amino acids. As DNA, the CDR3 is TGTGCCAGCTCACTCGGGACAGGGGGAAATTCACCCCTCCACTTT. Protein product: CASSLGTGGNSPLHF.

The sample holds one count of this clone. CDR3 bases: TGCGCCAGCGGGACTACCTCATACGAGCAGTACTTC. Protein: CASGTTSYEQYF. The gene calls are TRBV10-1 and TRBJ2-7; 7 bases align to TRBD2. V gave up 8 bases and J gave up 4 bases; unmatched junction bases: 5. In germline, CDR1 is WNHNN, CDR2 SYGVQD (reference sequence). This CDR3 spans 12 amino acids.

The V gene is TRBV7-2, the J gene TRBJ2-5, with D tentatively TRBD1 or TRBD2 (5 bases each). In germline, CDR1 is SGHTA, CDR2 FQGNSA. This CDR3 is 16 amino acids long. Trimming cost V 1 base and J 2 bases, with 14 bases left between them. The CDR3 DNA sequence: TGTGCCAGCAGCTTAGGTCTGGGAGCAGGGCAAGAGACCCAGTACTTC. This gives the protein CASSLGLGAGQETQYF. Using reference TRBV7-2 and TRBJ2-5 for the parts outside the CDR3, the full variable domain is GAGVSQSPSNKVTEKGKDVELRCDPISGHTALYWYRQSLGQGLEFLIYFQGNSAPDKSGLPSDRFSAERTGGSVSTLTIQRTQQEDSAVYLCASSLGLGAGQETQYFGPGTRLLVL.

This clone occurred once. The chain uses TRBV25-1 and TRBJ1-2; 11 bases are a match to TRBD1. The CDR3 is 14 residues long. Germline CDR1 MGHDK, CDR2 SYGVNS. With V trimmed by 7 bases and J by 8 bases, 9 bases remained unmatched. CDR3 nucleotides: TGTGCCAGCATGAGGCGGGACAGGGGGTTCGGCTACACCTTC. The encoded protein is CASMRRDRGFGYTF.

CDR3 nucleotide sequence: TGTGCCAGCACCACTACTTACGAGCAGTACTTC. Translating gives CASTTTYEQYF. The genes are TRBV6-1 and TRBJ2-7, with D uncertain. Germline V gene lookup returns CDR1 MNHNS and CDR2 SASEGT. V lost 7 bases, J lost 4 bases, and 8 bases lay in between. The CDR3 totals 11 residues.

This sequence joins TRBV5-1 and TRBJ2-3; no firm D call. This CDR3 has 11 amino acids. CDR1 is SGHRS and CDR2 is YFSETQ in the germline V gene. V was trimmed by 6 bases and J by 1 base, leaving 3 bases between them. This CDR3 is CASTGTDTQYF. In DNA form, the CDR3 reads TGCGCCAGCACCGGCACAGATACGCAGTATTTT.

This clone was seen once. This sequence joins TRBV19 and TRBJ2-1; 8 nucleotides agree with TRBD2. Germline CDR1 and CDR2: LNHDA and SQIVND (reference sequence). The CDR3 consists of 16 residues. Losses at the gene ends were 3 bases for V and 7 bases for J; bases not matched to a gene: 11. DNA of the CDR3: TGTGCCAGTAGTATGGGGCGGGGGGCCTCTGGGAATGAGCAGTTCTTC. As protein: CASSMGRGASGNEQFF.

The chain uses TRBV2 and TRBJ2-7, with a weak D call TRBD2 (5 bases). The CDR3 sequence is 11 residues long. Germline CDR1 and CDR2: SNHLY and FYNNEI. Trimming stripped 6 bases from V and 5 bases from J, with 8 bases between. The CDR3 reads CASSGKHEQYF. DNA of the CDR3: TGTGCCAGCAGCGGGAAGCACGAGCAGTACTTC.

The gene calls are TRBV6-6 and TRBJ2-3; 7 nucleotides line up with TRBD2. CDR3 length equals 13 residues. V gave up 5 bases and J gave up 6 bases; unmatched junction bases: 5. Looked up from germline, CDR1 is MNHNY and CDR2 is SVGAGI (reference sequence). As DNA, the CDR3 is TGTGCCAGCAGTGGACTAGTTGAGGATACGCAGTATTTT. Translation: CASSGLVEDTQYF.

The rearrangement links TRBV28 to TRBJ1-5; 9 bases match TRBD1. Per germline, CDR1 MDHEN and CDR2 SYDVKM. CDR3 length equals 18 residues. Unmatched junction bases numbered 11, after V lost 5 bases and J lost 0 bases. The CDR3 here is CASSLPGQGPFSNQPQHF. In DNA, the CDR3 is TGTGCCAGCAGTCTTCCGGGACAGGGTCCCTTTAGCAATCAGCCCCAGCATTTT.

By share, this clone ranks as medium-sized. CDR3 in amino acids: CASKRGLDEKLFF. The CDR3 coding sequence is TGTGCCAGCAAGAGGGGGCTGGATGAAAAACTGTTTTTT. V gene TRBV2 combines with J gene TRBJ1-4; TRBD1 matches 7 bases. CDR1 SNHLY and CDR2 FYNNEI come from the germline V gene. The CDR3 runs 13 residues. After removal of 7 bases from V and 6 bases from J, the junction contained 5 bases not matched to a gene.

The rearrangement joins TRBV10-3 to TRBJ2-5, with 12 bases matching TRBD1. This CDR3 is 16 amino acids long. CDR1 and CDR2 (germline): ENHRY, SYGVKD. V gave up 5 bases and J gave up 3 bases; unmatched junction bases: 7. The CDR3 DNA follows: TGTGCCATCAGTTCGGGACAGGGGGCCCGTAAAGAGACCCAGTACTTC. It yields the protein CAISSGQGARKETQYF.

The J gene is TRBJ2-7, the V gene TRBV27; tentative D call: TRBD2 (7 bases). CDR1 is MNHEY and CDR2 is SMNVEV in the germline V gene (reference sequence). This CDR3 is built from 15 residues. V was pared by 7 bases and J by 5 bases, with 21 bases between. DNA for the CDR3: TGTGCCAGCACCCCCCTGGGAGGGACATTCCACGAGCAGTACTTC. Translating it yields CASTPLGGTFHEQYF.

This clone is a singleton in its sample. CDR3 residues: CATRGSWQETQYF. For the CDR3, the DNA is TGTGCCACCCGGGGTTCGTGGCAAGAGACCCAGTACTTC. The J gene is TRBJ2-5, the V gene TRBV15; D possibly corresponds to TRBD2 (5 bases). From germline, CDR1 is LNHNV and CDR2 YYDKDF (reference sequence). The V end was cut by 8 bases, the J end by 2 bases, with 12 bases between. This CDR3 has 13 residues.

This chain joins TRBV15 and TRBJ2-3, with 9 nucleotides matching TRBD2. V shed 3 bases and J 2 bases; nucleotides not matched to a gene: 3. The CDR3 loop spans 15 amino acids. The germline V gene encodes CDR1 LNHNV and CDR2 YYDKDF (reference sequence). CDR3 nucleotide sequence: TGTGCCACCAGCAGCCCTAGCGGGGTCACAGATACGCAGTATTTT. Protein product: CATSSPSGVTDTQYF.

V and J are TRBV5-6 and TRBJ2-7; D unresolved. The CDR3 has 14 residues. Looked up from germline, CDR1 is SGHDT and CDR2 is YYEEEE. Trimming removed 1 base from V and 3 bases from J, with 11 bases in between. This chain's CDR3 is CASSLLGKHYEQYF. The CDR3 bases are TGTGCCAGCAGCTTGTTAGGGAAACACTACGAGCAGTACTTC. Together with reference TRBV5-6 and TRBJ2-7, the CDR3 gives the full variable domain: DAGVTQSPTHLIKTRGQQVTLRCSPKSGHDTVSWYQQALGQGPQFIFQYYEEEERQRGNFPDRFSGHQFPNYSSELNVNALLLGDSALYLCASSLLGKHYEQYFGPGTRLTVT.

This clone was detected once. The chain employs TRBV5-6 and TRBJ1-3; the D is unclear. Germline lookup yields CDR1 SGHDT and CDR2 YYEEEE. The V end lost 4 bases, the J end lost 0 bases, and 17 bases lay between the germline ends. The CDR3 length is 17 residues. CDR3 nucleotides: TGTGCCAGCAGCGGGGTAGCCGGCGCGAGCTCTGGAAACACCATATATTTT. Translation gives CASSGVAGASSGNTIYF.

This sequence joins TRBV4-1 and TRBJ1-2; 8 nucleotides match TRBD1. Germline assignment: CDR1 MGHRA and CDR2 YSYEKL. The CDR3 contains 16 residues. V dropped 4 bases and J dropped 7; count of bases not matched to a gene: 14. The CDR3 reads CASSRSTATGAVGYTF. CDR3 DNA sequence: TGCGCCAGCAGCCGCAGTACAGCGACAGGGGCCGTTGGCTACACCTTC.

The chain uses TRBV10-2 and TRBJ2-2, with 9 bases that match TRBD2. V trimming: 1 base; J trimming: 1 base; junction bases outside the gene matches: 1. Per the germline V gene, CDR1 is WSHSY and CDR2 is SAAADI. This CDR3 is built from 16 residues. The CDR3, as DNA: TGCGCCAGCAGTGAGTTGCGGGGGGGGAACACCGGGGAGCTGTTTTTT. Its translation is CASSELRGGNTGELFF.

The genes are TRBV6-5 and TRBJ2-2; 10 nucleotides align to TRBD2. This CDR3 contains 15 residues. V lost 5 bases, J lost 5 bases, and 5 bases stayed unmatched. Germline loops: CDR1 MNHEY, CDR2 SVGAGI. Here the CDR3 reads CASSPGLARTGELFF. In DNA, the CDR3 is TGTGCCAGCAGTCCGGGACTAGCGAGGACCGGGGAGCTGTTTTTT.

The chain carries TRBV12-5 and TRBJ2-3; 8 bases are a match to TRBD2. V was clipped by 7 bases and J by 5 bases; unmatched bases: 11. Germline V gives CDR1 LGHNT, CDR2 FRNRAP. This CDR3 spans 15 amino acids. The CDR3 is CASAGMGTSLDTQYF. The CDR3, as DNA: TGTGCTAGTGCGGGGATGGGGACTAGTTTAGATACGCAGTATTTT.

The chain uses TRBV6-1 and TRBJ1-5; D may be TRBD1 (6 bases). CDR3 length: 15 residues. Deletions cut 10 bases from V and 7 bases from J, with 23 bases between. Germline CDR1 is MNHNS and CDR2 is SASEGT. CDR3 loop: CATDRSGDRRQPQHF. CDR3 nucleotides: TGTGCCACCGACAGGTCGGGGGATAGGCGGCAGCCCCAGCATTTT.

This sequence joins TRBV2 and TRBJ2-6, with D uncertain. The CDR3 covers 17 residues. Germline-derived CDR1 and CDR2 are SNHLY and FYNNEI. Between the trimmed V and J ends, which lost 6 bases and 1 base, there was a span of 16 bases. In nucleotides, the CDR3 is TGTGCCAGCAGCACCCCCACAAATAGGTCTGGGGCCAACGTCCTGACTTTC. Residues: CASSTPTNRSGANVLTF.